What follows are 23 T cell receptor beta chains derived from one specimen sequenced in a study of T cell changes during pregnancy in multiple sclerosis. TCRdb's copy holds only in-frame clones and misses some; the assay was immunoSEQ multiplex PCR. Among tens of thousands of clones listed, just over 90% were seen once. Sequenced material: CD4+ T cells from peripheral blood mononuclear cells, taken in the third trimester of pregnancy. These receptors were taken from a female donor with multiple sclerosis, enrolled in a pregnancy study.

V and J are TRBV30 and TRBJ1-2; perhaps TRBD1 as D (6 bases). The CDR3 runs 14 residues. Trimming took 0 bases from V and 4 from J, leaving 12 bases between them. CDR1 GTSNPN and CDR2 SVGIG come from the germline V gene (reference sequence). The CDR3 DNA sequence: TGTGCCTGGAGTGTACGGGGCAGGGGCTATGGCTACACCTTC. Residues: CAWSVRGRGYGYTF.

V gene TRBV7-9 combines with J gene TRBJ1-1; 9 positions agree with TRBD1. CDR1 is SEHNR and CDR2 is FQNEAQ in the germline V gene (reference sequence). Trimming cost V 6 bases and J 4 bases; bases outside gene matches: 9. The CDR3 is 15 amino acids. The CDR3 loop reads CASRGTGGEGTEAFF. The DNA of the CDR3 is TGTGCCAGCAGGGGTACAGGGGGCGAGGGCACTGAAGCTTTCTTT.

The V gene is TRBV6-5, the J gene TRBJ2-5; 8 bases are shared with TRBD1. Germline lookup yields CDR1 MNHEY and CDR2 SVGAGI. J gave up 1 base and V 5 bases, and 3 bases lay outside the gene matches. The CDR3 is 14 residues long. The CDR3: CASSRQGSQETQYF. CDR3 coding DNA: TGTGCCAGCAGTCGACAGGGGTCCCAAGAGACCCAGTACTTC.

The rearrangement uses TRBV6-5 and TRBJ2-2; the D is unclear. The CDR3 runs 15 residues. CDR1 and CDR2 (germline): MNHEY, SVGAGI. The V end lost 1 base, the J end lost 5 bases, and 11 bases lay between the germline ends. This CDR3 reads CASSYFGSSTGELFF. DNA of the CDR3: TGTGCCAGCAGTTACTTCGGCTCTAGTACCGGGGAGCTGTTTTTT.

DNA for the CDR3: TGTGCCAGCAGCTCCACCGAGGGAGATACGCAGTATTTT. This codes for CASSSTEGDTQYF. This chain connects TRBV13 to TRBJ2-3; tentatively, D is TRBD2 (5 bases). The V gene lost 4 bases and the J gene lost 5 bases, with 10 bases spanning the gap. Germline V gene sequence: CDR1 PRHDT, CDR2 FYEKMQ (reference sequence). The CDR3 is made up of 13 amino acids.

This rearrangement joins TRBV6-6 to TRBJ2-6; D remains unclear. Trimming stripped 8 bases from V and 4 bases from J, with 18 bases between. CDR1 and CDR2 (germline): MNHNY, SVGAGI (reference sequence). This CDR3 region has 16 residues. CDR3 protein: CASSKTQSSGANVLTF. The CDR3 bases are TGTGCCAGCTCTAAAACGCAATCATCAGGGGCCAACGTCCTGACTTTC.

The chain carries TRBV7-2 and TRBJ1-4; D is ambiguous. The CDR3 contains 14 residues. The ends were cut back, 1 base at V and 4 bases at J, with 7 bases in the middle. Germline CDR1 and CDR2: SGHTA and FQGNSA. The CDR3 region has the DNA TGTGCCAGCAGCTTAGACAGATATAATGAAAAACTGTTTTTT. This sequence encodes CASSLDRYNEKLFF.

The chain joins TRBV5-1 to TRBJ1-2; no clear D gene. V lost 0 bases and J lost 8, with 17 bases in between. CDR1 and CDR2 (germline): SGHRS, YFSETQ. This CDR3 has 15 residues. The CDR3 DNA reads TGCGCCAGCAGCTTGGCCTGGCAGACCTCGGGGGGCTACACCTTC. It encodes CASSLAWQTSGGYTF.

The gene calls are TRBV7-2 and TRBJ2-5; TRBD2 might be the D (7 bases). CDR3 size: 14 residues. Germline V lookup: CDR1 SGHTA, CDR2 FQGNSA. V was cut by 5 bases and J by 5 bases, with 15 bases left in between. CDR3 amino acids: CASSHQGGGETQYF. CDR3 bases: TGTGCCAGCAGCCACCAAGGGGGAGGGGAGACCCAGTACTTC.

There are a few counts of this clone. The J gene is TRBJ1-1, the V gene TRBV30; no definite D call. The CDR3 runs to 13 residues. CDR1 and CDR2 from the germline V gene are GTSNPN and SVGIG (reference sequence). Trimming stripped 3 bases from V and 5 bases from J, with 13 bases between. Here the CDR3 DNA reads TGTGCCTGGAGGGTAGGAGCATGGACTGAAGCTTTCTTT. Translation gives CAWRVGAWTEAFF.

The chain couples TRBV4-1 to TRBJ2-2; 8 bases map to TRBD1. Trimming took 6 bases from V and 4 from J; bases not matched to a gene: 4. CDR1 and CDR2 (germline): MGHRA, YSYEKL. The CDR3 sequence is 14 residues long. CDR3 in amino acids: CASRLTGATGELFF. In DNA form, the CDR3 reads TGCGCCAGCAGACTGACAGGGGCCACCGGGGAGCTGTTTTTT.

The table lists this clone with a count of one. This chain uses TRBV7-6 with TRBJ2-4; D may be TRBD1 (6 bases). Germline CDR1 and CDR2: SGHVS and FNYEAQ. V lost 5 bases, J lost 8 bases, and 22 bases lay in between. The CDR3 covers 16 residues. The CDR3 bases are TGTGCCAGCAGCCCGACCGCACACAGGGCTTCAGACATTCAGTACTTC. Its translation is CASSPTAHRASDIQYF.

The chain combines TRBV4-1 with TRBJ2-3, with TRBD2 matching over 8 bases. This CDR3 contains 15 residues. The V gene end was trimmed by 6 bases and the J gene end by 4 bases; junction bases not matched to a gene: 9. In germline, CDR1 is MGHRA, CDR2 YSYEKL. In nucleotides, the CDR3 is TGCGCCAGCAGGTGGGACGGGGGGGCCTCAGATACGCAGTATTTT. This sequence encodes CASRWDGGASDTQYF.

This clone came up once. The rearrangement joins TRBV4-1 to TRBJ1-2; 7 bases line up with TRBD1. Germline CDR1 and CDR2: MGHRA and YSYEKL. V was clipped by 0 bases and J by 11 bases; unmatched bases: 9. The CDR3 sequence is 14 residues long. The CDR3 DNA reads as TGCGCCAGCAGCCAAGATCGGCTCACAGGGGAGTACACCTTC. It yields the protein CASSQDRLTGEYTF.

The chain carries TRBV10-3 and TRBJ1-2, with 10 bases fitting TRBD1. The CDR3 length is 13 residues. Germline values: CDR1 ENHRY, CDR2 SYGVKD. The V gene end was trimmed by 8 bases and the J gene end by 8 bases; junction bases not matched to a gene: 8. The CDR3 sequence: CAIAPGQGRGYTF. In DNA, the CDR3 is TGTGCCATCGCTCCGGGACAGGGGAGGGGCTACACCTTC.

This chain joins TRBV5-1 and TRBJ1-4, with a possible D match to TRBD1 (6 bases). V lost 5 bases and J lost 4, with 15 bases in between. This CDR3 is built from 15 residues. The V gene's germline CDR1 is SGHRS and CDR2 YFSETQ. This CDR3 reads CASRPPGGNNEKLFF. The DNA of the CDR3 is TGCGCCAGCAGGCCTCCGGGGGGCAATAATGAAAAACTGTTTTTT. Full variable domain (outside the CDR3, taken from reference TRBV5-1 and TRBJ1-4): KAGVTQTPRYLIKTRGQQVTLSCSPISGHRSVSWYQQTPGQGLQFLFEYFSETQRNKGNFPGRFSGRQFSNSRSEMNVSTLELGDSALYLCASRPPGGNNEKLFFGSGTQLSVL.

The chain employs TRBV28 and TRBJ2-2; 12 positions match TRBD1. With V trimmed by 6 bases and J by 7 bases, 15 bases remained unmatched. Germline V gene data show CDR1 as MDHEN and CDR2 as SYDVKM. The CDR3 has 18 residues. The CDR3 protein is CASSRPGGTGGRSGELFF. The CDR3 DNA reads as TGTGCCAGCAGCCGGCCGGGGGGGACAGGGGGCCGTAGCGGGGAGCTGTTTTTT.

J is TRBJ2-6 and V is TRBV25-1; 7 bases agree with TRBD2. This CDR3 has 14 amino acids. CDR1 is MGHDK, CDR2 SYGVNS, per germline. The junction had 3 bases not matched to a gene; V was cut back by 8 bases and J by 2 bases. CDR3 bases: TGTGCCAGCGGGGGGGGGACTGGGGCCAACGTCCTGACTTTC. This codes for CASGGGTGANVLTF. The entire variable domain, with the rest obtained from reference TRBV25-1 and TRBJ2-6, is as follows: EADIYQTPRYLVIGTGKKITLECSQTMGHDKMYWYQQDPGMELHLIHYSYGVNSTEKGDLSSESTVSRIRTEHFPLTLESARPSHTSQYLCASGGGTGANVLTFGAGSRLTVL.

The chain's CDR3 is CASSPGSRGHTEAFF. In DNA form, the CDR3 reads TGCGCCAGCAGCCCTGGAAGCAGGGGGCACACTGAAGCTTTCTTT. The genes are TRBV5-1 and TRBJ1-1; 8 bases align to TRBD1. The germline gives CDR1 SGHRS, CDR2 YFSETQ. V lost 4 bases, J lost 3 bases, and 8 bases stayed unmatched. This CDR3 contains 15 residues.

This sequence joins TRBV19 and TRBJ2-3; TRBD2 is a possible D gene (5 bases). This CDR3 region has 15 residues. Germline V lookup: CDR1 LNHDA, CDR2 SQIVND (reference sequence). The germline V and J ends were trimmed by 0 bases and 6 bases, with 13 bases remaining between them. The CDR3 is CASSIDGRGRDTQYF. In nucleotides, the CDR3 is TGTGCCAGTAGTATAGATGGACGGGGTAGGGATACGCAGTATTTT.

This chain's CDR3 is CASSPGQLNTEAFF. The CDR3 coding sequence is TGTGCCAGCTCACCGGGACAGTTGAACACTGAAGCTTTCTTT. The chain combines TRBV18 with TRBJ1-1; 7 bases match TRBD1. Trimming removed 3 bases from V and 0 bases from J; junction bases left unmatched: 1. The germline V gene has CDR1 KGHSH and CDR2 LQKENI. This CDR3 has 14 residues.

The gene calls are TRBV2 and TRBJ2-4; a possible D gene is TRBD1 (5 bases). Trimming removed 0 bases from V and 6 bases from J, with 18 bases in between. Germline loops: CDR1 SNHLY, CDR2 FYNNEI. This CDR3 contains 17 residues. The CDR3 loop reads CASSEAGSGRVLNIQYF. The CDR3 DNA is TGTGCCAGCAGTGAAGCGGGAAGTGGCAGGGTCTTAAACATTCAGTACTTC.

V is TRBV9 and J is TRBJ2-1; weak D call: TRBD2 (6 bases). Germline values: CDR1 SGDLS, CDR2 YYNGEE. V lost 2 bases to trimming and J lost 8 bases, with 17 bases between them. The CDR3 totals 15 residues. The DNA for the CDR3 is TGTGCCAGCAGCGTGTTGGGACTTAGCGGCTATGAGCAGTTCTTC. Protein sequence: CASSVLGLSGYEQFF.